Sequencing of this TCR beta chain was carried out in a study of cytotoxic CD8 clonotypes in ibrutinib-treated CLL. The targeted sequencing depth was 1 in 200,000 to 1 in 1 million T cells. Generated by immunoSEQ multiplex PCR, the TCRdb table keeps only in-frame clones and is missing some. Counted here are 150,000 to 200,000 clones, approximately 77% occurring once; the ten biggest clones make up roughly 2%. In germline, CDR1 is PRHDT, CDR2 FYEKMQ (reference sequence). Deletions cut 3 bases from V and 0 bases from J, with 6 bases between. CDR3 length equals 15 residues. This chain uses TRBV13 with TRBJ2-6; perhaps TRBD1 as D (5 bases). Here the sequenced sample was PBMCs, taken after 12 months of ibrutinib treatment. The receptor comes from a human donor with chronic lymphocytic leukemia. Written as DNA, the CDR3 is TGTGCCAGCAGCTTCGACAGCTCTGGGGCCAACGTCCTGACTTTC. Amino acid sequence: CASSFDSSGANVLTF.